A selection of T cell receptor beta chains follows, all from one sample in a study of blood T cell repertoires in COVID-19. TCRdb keeps only in-frame clones here, not all; method: immunoSEQ multiplex PCR. The sample has a few hundred thousand clones, more than 65% seen once. Sequencing input: peripheral blood. All receptors come from a woman aged 18-29 years with acute or convalescent COVID-19. The conserved cysteine and the conserved F or W are not part of the CDR3 here. Some rows mark clone size as missing; the rest say once, few, many or name a class of expanded clone.

v_gene: TRBV7-9
abundance: -
j_gene: TRBJ1-4
CDR3aa: ASSPIQGEKLF

v_gene: TRBV7-8
abundance: -
j_gene: TRBJ1-5
CDR3aa: ASSIGSPDQPQH

v_gene: TRBV30
abundance: -
j_gene: TRBJ1-1
CDR3aa: AWSPTGFEAF

v_gene: TRBV7-2
abundance: -
j_gene: TRBJ1-1
CDR3aa: ASSYETGRAF

v_gene: TRBV12-3/TRBV12-4
abundance: -
j_gene: TRBJ2-7
CDR3aa: ASSRDSSYEQY

v_gene: TRBV28
abundance: -
j_gene: TRBJ1-1
CDR3aa: ASSSYPGTVNTEAF

v_gene: TRBV5-4
abundance: -
j_gene: TRBJ1-2
CDR3aa: ASSLFEGHLNYGYT

v_gene: TRBV7-2
abundance: many
j_gene: TRBJ2-3
CDR3aa: ASSRGYYTDTQY

v_gene: TRBV19
abundance: -
j_gene: TRBJ1-6
CDR3aa: ASSILPGQGANSPLH

v_gene: TRBV6-2/TRBV6-3
abundance: -
j_gene: TRBJ2-1
CDR3aa: ASSYGAGSPYNEQF

v_gene: TRBV6-5
abundance: -
j_gene: TRBJ1-5
CDR3aa: ASSYDRLVQPQH

v_gene: TRBV19
abundance: -
j_gene: TRBJ1-1
CDR3aa: ASSIAPLGAGTEAF

v_gene: TRBV9
abundance: -
j_gene: TRBJ2-3
CDR3aa: ASSVYGTFSDTQY

v_gene: TRBV6-5
abundance: -
j_gene: TRBJ1-3
CDR3aa: ASAIGQSGNTIY

v_gene: TRBV30
abundance: -
j_gene: TRBJ2-7
CDR3aa: AWSPIRGYEQY

v_gene: TRBV29-1
abundance: -
j_gene: TRBJ1-4
CDR3aa: SPVSRAGFMREKLF

v_gene: TRBV7-9
abundance: -
j_gene: TRBJ2-7
CDR3aa: ASSITGGGLASYEQY

v_gene: TRBV7-2
abundance: -
j_gene: TRBJ2-1
CDR3aa: ASSLDVSSYNEQF

v_gene: TRBV7-2
abundance: -
j_gene: TRBJ2-3
CDR3aa: ASSLDRGKASGDTQY

v_gene: TRBV15
abundance: few
j_gene: TRBJ2-7
CDR3aa: ATSRDSGNYEQY

v_gene: TRBV29-1
abundance: once
j_gene: TRBJ1-2
CDR3aa: SVLPRDEDRGGYGYT

v_gene: TRBV24-1
abundance: -
j_gene: TRBJ1-5
CDR3aa: ATSDNRDTDRPQH

v_gene: TRBV27
abundance: -
j_gene: TRBJ1-6
CDR3aa: ASSLDRGSPLH

v_gene: TRBV2
abundance: few
j_gene: TRBJ2-4
CDR3aa: ASSDPTGGEAKNIQY

v_gene: TRBV29-1
abundance: -
j_gene: TRBJ1-4
CDR3aa: SVDGRRGAEKLF

v_gene: TRBV25-1
abundance: -
j_gene: TRBJ1-6
CDR3aa: ASSETRANSPLH

v_gene: TRBV5-1
abundance: -
j_gene: TRBJ2-1
CDR3aa: ASSLDTGGNEQF

v_gene: TRBV30
abundance: -
j_gene: TRBJ2-7
CDR3aa: AWTPLAGGLYEQY

v_gene: TRBV27
abundance: -
j_gene: TRBJ2-2
CDR3aa: ATRLAGGYGELF

v_gene: TRBV19
abundance: -
j_gene: TRBJ2-5
CDR3aa: ASTNRGGPGETQY

v_gene: TRBV9
abundance: -
j_gene: TRBJ2-2
CDR3aa: ASSATTASGRGRTGELF

v_gene: TRBV24-1
abundance: -
j_gene: TRBJ2-5
CDR3aa: ATSDRGLVETQY

v_gene: TRBV6-2/TRBV6-3
abundance: -
j_gene: TRBJ2-4
CDR3aa: ASSRPSGPAKNIQY

v_gene: TRBV27
abundance: -
j_gene: TRBJ1-2
CDR3aa: ASSLWSGDGYT

v_gene: TRBV27
abundance: -
j_gene: TRBJ1-2
CDR3aa: ASRGQNNYGYT

v_gene: TRBV18
abundance: -
j_gene: TRBJ1-1
CDR3aa: ASSPPRGFAEAF

v_gene: TRBV7-2
abundance: -
j_gene: TRBJ1-1
CDR3aa: ASRAGGAHQDTEAF

v_gene: TRBV11-2
abundance: -
j_gene: TRBJ2-1
CDR3aa: ASSSLAGTGTEQF

v_gene: TRBV7-6
abundance: once
j_gene: TRBJ2-7
CDR3aa: ASSPRGDRDPYEQY

v_gene: TRBV7-2
abundance: few
j_gene: TRBJ1-4
CDR3aa: ASSSGGGSSNEKLF

v_gene: TRBV12-5
abundance: -
j_gene: TRBJ2-7
CDR3aa: ASGLGQPYEQY

v_gene: TRBV7-8
abundance: once
j_gene: TRBJ1-6
CDR3aa: ASSSVPGFGNSPLH

v_gene: TRBV11-2
abundance: -
j_gene: TRBJ1-2
CDR3aa: ASSFPGTTYGYT

v_gene: TRBV6-1
abundance: few
j_gene: TRBJ2-5
CDR3aa: ASSYWAGKETQY

v_gene: TRBV5-5
abundance: -
j_gene: TRBJ2-5
CDR3aa: ASSLALLTGMETQY

v_gene: TRBV10-3
abundance: once
j_gene: TRBJ1-5
CDR3aa: AISESGVYSNQPQH

v_gene: TRBV18
abundance: once
j_gene: TRBJ1-5
CDR3aa: ASSQGQLSNQPQH